The following is a T cell receptor (beta chain) sequence with its context. As originally analysed: Reference gene primer amplification yielded estimated nucleated cell counts. Generated by immunoSEQ multiplex PCR, the TCRdb table keeps only in-frame clones and is missing some. V and J calls plus clone size are reproduced from that table; the DNA served to infer D and trimming. This sample has 220,000 or so clones, with about 80% found just once. The data were taken from a study of blood T cell repertoires in COVID-19. Study in general: Samples taken during acute and convalescent COVID-19 were collected in the United States, Italy and Spain.

Grouping used clinical history reported by participants in a survey and questionnaire. The CDR3 has 14 amino acids. Losses at the gene ends were 4 bases for V and 4 bases for J; bases not matched to a gene: 3. Germline CDR1 reads MDHEN; CDR2 reads SYDVKM. The clonotype comes from a woman in her forties with acute COVID-19. Sequencing was carried out using PBMCs or T cells enriched from blood (not recorded which). The chain carries TRBV28 and TRBJ1-3, with TRBD1 matching 8 bases. CDR3 coding DNA: TGTGCCAGCAGTTCCAGACAGGGGGGAAACACCATATATTTT. Protein product: CASSSRQGGNTIYF.